These 18 T cell receptor beta chains were all obtained from the same sample, sequenced in a study of blood T cell repertoires in COVID-19. Data came from immunoSEQ multiplex PCR; TCRdb stores just in-frame clones and leaves some out. The sample lists approximately 670,000 clones; about 87% were seen once. Sequences were obtained from peripheral blood. These receptors all stem from a woman aged 18-29 years with acute or convalescent COVID-19.

The chain has TRBV4-2 and TRBJ2-5; D ambiguous. The CDR3 is 13 amino acids. V lost 2 bases, J lost 5 bases, and 9 bases lay in between. CDR1 is LGHNA, CDR2 YNFKEQ, per germline. The CDR3 loop reads CASSQWALETQYF. The CDR3 bases are TGTGCCAGCAGCCAATGGGCCCTTGAGACCCAGTACTTC.

The chain is built from TRBV24-1 and TRBJ2-1, with a tentative D call TRBD2 (6 bases). The germline CDR1 and CDR2 sequences are KGHDR and SFDVKD. With 4 bases removed from V and 2 bases from J, the gap between germline ends came to 11 bases. The CDR3 is 15 amino acids. CDR3 in amino acids: CATSESGGPYNEQFF. The DNA for the CDR3 is TGTGCCACCAGTGAATCCGGGGGTCCCTACAATGAGCAGTTCTTC.

The chain couples TRBV5-1 to TRBJ2-7; 8 bases fit TRBD1. CDR3 size: 15 residues. After removal of 4 bases from V and 7 bases from J, the junction contained 13 bases not matched to a gene. Germline V gene data show CDR1 as SGHRS and CDR2 as YFSETQ. The CDR3 loop is CASSPIGQGSYEQYF. CDR3 bases: TGCGCCAGCAGCCCCATCGGACAGGGCTCTTATGAGCAGTACTTC.

This chain connects TRBV19 to TRBJ2-1; D might be TRBD2 (6 bases). Trimming left V 4 bases short and J 0 bases short, with 10 bases between. This CDR3 spans 15 amino acids. The germline V gene has CDR1 LNHDA and CDR2 SQIVND (reference sequence). CDR3 sequence: CASSTLALSYNEQFF. In DNA form, the CDR3 reads TGTGCCAGTAGTACCCTAGCGCTCTCCTACAATGAGCAGTTCTTC.

CDR3 bases: TGTGCCAGCAGCTTGGCGGTAGCTAGCTCCTACAATGAGCAGTTCTTC. This encodes CASSLAVASSYNEQFF. This chain uses TRBV5-5 with TRBJ2-1, with D unresolved. V lost 0 bases, J lost 0 bases, and 10 bases lay in between. Germline V lookup: CDR1 SGHKS, CDR2 YYEKEE (reference sequence). The CDR3 contains 16 residues. Filled out from reference TRBV5-5 and TRBJ2-1, the complete variable domain reads DAGVTQSPTHLIKTRGQQVTLRCSPISGHKSVSWYQQVLGQGPQFIFQYYEKEERGRGNFPDRFSARQFPNYSSELNVNALLLGDSALYLCASSLAVASSYNEQFFGPGTRLTVL.

V and J are TRBV3-1 (or the pseudogene TRBV3-2) and TRBJ1-1; the match to TRBD1 covers 7 bases. CDR3 length: 15 residues. The germline CDR1 and CDR2 sequences are LGHDT and YNNKEL (reference sequence). V lost 5 bases, J lost 8 bases, and 14 bases stayed unmatched. In DNA form, the CDR3 reads TGTGCCAGCAGCTTCGAATCCCGGACAGGCAAAGAAGCTTTCTTT. Protein: CASSFESRTGKEAFF.

CDR3 residues: CASSWTNTEAFF. In DNA form, the CDR3 reads TGTGCCAGCAGTTGGACAAACACTGAAGCTTTCTTT. V and J are TRBV6-2 or TRBV6-3 and TRBJ1-1; D is perhaps TRBD1 (5 bases). V lost 4 bases to trimming and J lost 2 bases, with 5 bases between them. The germline CDR1 and CDR2 sequences are MNHEY and SVGEGT. CDR3 length: 12 amino acids.

This chain uses TRBV3-1 (or the pseudogene TRBV3-2) with TRBJ2-7, with 7 bases aligning to TRBD2. This CDR3 contains 13 residues. V lost 7 bases, J lost 5 bases, and 8 bases stayed unmatched. The V gene's germline CDR1 is LGHDT and CDR2 YNNKEL (reference sequence). In DNA form, the CDR3 reads TGTGCCAGCACAAGGTCGGGGGGAAACGAGCAGTACTTC. Translated: CASTRSGGNEQYF.

The table lists this clone with a count of one. The chain recombines TRBV18 with TRBJ1-5; a weak D match, TRBD1 (5 bases). The V gene's germline CDR1 is KGHSH and CDR2 LQKENI. This CDR3 region has 18 residues. V was shortened by 1 base and J by 10 bases, with 26 bases between the two germline ends. The CDR3 region has the DNA TGTGCCAGCTCACCACGTGAAATCCAGGGTCCGGGAGTACTTCCCCAGCATTTT. Translation: CASSPREIQGPGVLPQHF.

The CDR3 reads CATSRASRRDYGYTF. In DNA, the CDR3 is TGTGCCACCAGCAGAGCGAGCAGGAGGGACTATGGCTACACCTTC. This chain uses TRBV15 with TRBJ1-2, with D unclear. Germline-derived CDR1 and CDR2 are LNHNV and YYDKDF (reference sequence). CDR3 length: 15 residues. V gave up 1 base and J gave up 3 bases, with 12 bases separating them.

The rearrangement uses TRBV9 and TRBJ2-7; 7 bases align to TRBD2. V lost 0 bases and J lost 9; bases outside the gene matches: 6. Germline V gene data show CDR1 as SGDLS and CDR2 as YYNGEE. CDR3 length: 13 amino acids. CDR3 residues: CASSVDKRGGQYF. As DNA, the CDR3 is TGTGCCAGCAGCGTAGACAAGCGGGGTGGGCAGTACTTC.

The chain employs TRBV7-9 and TRBJ1-4; D is uncertain. With 2 bases removed from V and 8 bases from J, the gap between germline ends came to 12 bases. CDR3 size: 14 residues. The germline gives CDR1 SEHNR, CDR2 FQNEAQ (reference sequence). CDR3 amino acids: CASSLRGIEEKLFF. CDR3 in DNA: TGTGCCAGCAGCTTACGAGGGATAGAGGAAAAACTGTTTTTT. The complete variable domain, with remaining parts taken from reference TRBV7-9 and TRBJ1-4, reads DTGVSQNPRHKITKRGQNVTFRCDPISEHNRLYWYRQTLGQGPEFLTYFQNEAQLEKSRLLSDRFSAERPKGSFSTLEIQRTEQGDSAMYLCASSLRGIEEKLFFGSGTQLSVL.

The chain recombines TRBV21-1 with TRBJ2-4; TRBD1, the table's D call, was not compared with the DNA. TRBV21-1 is shown as a pseudogene. The CDR3 sequence is 12 residues long. CDR3 coding DNA: TGTGCCAGCAGCAAGCCCTTCCCAGTCGAGTACTTC. Encoded protein: CASSKPFPVEYF.

The genes are TRBV6-5 and TRBJ1-1; D call uncertain. Germline CDR1 reads MNHEY; CDR2 reads SVGAGI. Trimming stripped 9 bases from V and 3 bases from J, with 20 bases between. This CDR3 is built from 15 residues. CDR3 amino acids: CASSTVSMEDTEAFF. The CDR3 DNA sequence: TGTGCCAGTTCCACCGTTTCCATGGAGGACACTGAAGCTTTCTTT.

The genes are TRBV7-4 and TRBJ1-1; D is ambiguous. Germline V gene data show CDR1 as SGHVT and CDR2 as SQSDAQ. Trimming shortened V by 5 bases and J by 0 bases, and 16 bases separated the two germline ends. The CDR3 runs 16 residues. In DNA form, the CDR3 reads TGTGCCAGCAGCCCAGCTGACACAATTATGAACACTGAAGCTTTCTTT. It codes for CASSPADTIMNTEAFF. Combining the CDR3 with reference TRBV7-4 and TRBJ1-1 gives the whole variable domain GAGVSQSPRYKVAKRGRDVALRCDSISGHVTLYWYRQTLGQGSEVLTYSQSDAQRDKSGRPSGRFSAERPERSVSTLKIQRTEQGDSAVYLCASSPADTIMNTEAFFGQGTRLTVV.

The table lists this clone with a few counts. The V gene is TRBV18, the J gene TRBJ1-1; D unresolved. This CDR3 spans 13 amino acids. Germline CDR1 and CDR2: KGHSH and LQKENI. V was shortened by 8 bases and J by 4 bases, with 14 bases between the two germline ends. CDR3 loop: CASRPGFGTEAFF. The CDR3 DNA follows: TGTGCCAGCCGTCCCGGGTTCGGCACTGAAGCTTTCTTT. The complete variable domain, with remaining parts taken from reference TRBV18 and TRBJ1-1, reads NAGVMQNPRHLVRRRGQEARLRCSPMKGHSHVYWYRQLPEEGLKFMVYLQKENIIDESGMPKERFSAEFPKEGPSILRIQQVVRGDSAAYFCASRPGFGTEAFFGQGTRLTVV.

The chain has TRBV10-3 and TRBJ1-1; TRBD1 aligns across 9 bases. This CDR3 contains 13 residues. The germline V gene has CDR1 ENHRY and CDR2 SYGVKD. V was pared by 6 bases and J by 6 bases, with 5 bases of the junction left unmatched. For the CDR3, the DNA is TGTGCCATCAGGGGACAGGGCGGGGCTGAAGCTTTCTTT. Translated, it gives CAIRGQGGAEAFF.

The V call is TRBV6-6, the J call TRBJ2-4, with unresolved D. V dropped 0 bases and J dropped 6 bases, with 12 bases sitting between them. CDR1 and CDR2 from the germline V gene are MNHNY and SVGAGI (reference sequence). This CDR3 comprises 15 residues. The CDR3 protein is CASSYSMGEGNIQYF. The CDR3 DNA is TGTGCCAGCAGTTACTCGATGGGCGAAGGAAACATTCAGTACTTC.